This T cell receptor beta chain was identified in a study of blood T cell repertoires in COVID-19. On the study more broadly: Samples representing acute and convalescent COVID-19 were sourced from the United States, Italy and Spain. PBMCs, B-cell-depleted T cells, or T cells provided the cDNA or gDNA that made up the material.

V shed 5 bases and J shed 4 bases, with 18 bases lying between them. This CDR3 is 15 amino acids long. CDR1 and CDR2 (germline): MRHNA, SNTAGT. Original handling: By means of reference gene primer amplification, nucleated cell counts were estimated. Repertoires were generated with immunoSEQ multiplex PCR, while TCRdb's copy carries only in-frame clones and drops some. Clone size and V and J calls were adopted from that table, with D and trimming inferred from the DNA. The table lists roughly 190,000 clones, 86% of them singletons. This receptor was taken from a woman of 80 years or more in a cohort sampled during active or convalescent COVID-19. The V call is TRBV6-4, the J call TRBJ2-7; D unresolved. The sequenced sample consisted of peripheral blood. The CDR3 bases are TGTGCCAGCAGTAAACCAGAAGGAGAACGATACGAGCAGTACTTC. Translation gives CASSKPEGERYEQYF.